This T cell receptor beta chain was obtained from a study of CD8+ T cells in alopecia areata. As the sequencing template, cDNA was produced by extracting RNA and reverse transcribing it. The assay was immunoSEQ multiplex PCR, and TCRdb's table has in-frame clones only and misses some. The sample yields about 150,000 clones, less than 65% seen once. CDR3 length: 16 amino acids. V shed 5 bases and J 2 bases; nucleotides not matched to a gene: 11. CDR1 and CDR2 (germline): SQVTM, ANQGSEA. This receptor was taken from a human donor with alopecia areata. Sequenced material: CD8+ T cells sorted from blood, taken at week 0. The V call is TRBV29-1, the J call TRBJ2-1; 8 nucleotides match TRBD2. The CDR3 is CSVLYQLAGTYNEQFF. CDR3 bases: TGCAGCGTTCTTTATCAGTTAGCGGGGACCTACAATGAGCAGTTCTTC.